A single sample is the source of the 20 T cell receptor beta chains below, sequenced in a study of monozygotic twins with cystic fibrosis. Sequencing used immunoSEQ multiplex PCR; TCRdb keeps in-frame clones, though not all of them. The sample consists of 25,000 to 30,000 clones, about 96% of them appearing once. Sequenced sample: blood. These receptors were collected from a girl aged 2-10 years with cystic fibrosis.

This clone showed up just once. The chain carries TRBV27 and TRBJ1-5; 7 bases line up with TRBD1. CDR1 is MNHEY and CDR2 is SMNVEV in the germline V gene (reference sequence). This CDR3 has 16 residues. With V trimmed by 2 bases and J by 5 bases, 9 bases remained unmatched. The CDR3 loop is CASSLRGTEPDQPQHF. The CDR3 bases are TGTGCCAGCAGTTTACGGGGGACAGAACCTGATCAGCCCCAGCATTTT.

In DNA form, the CDR3 reads TGCGCCAGCAGCTCCGGGACTAGCGGGAGCACGGAGACCCAGTACTTC. Residues: CASSSGTSGSTETQYF. The chain uses TRBV5-1 and TRBJ2-5; 14 bases are shared with TRBD2. CDR3 size: 16 residues. In germline, CDR1 is SGHRS, CDR2 YFSETQ. Trimming removed 3 bases from V and 5 bases from J; junction bases left unmatched: 6.

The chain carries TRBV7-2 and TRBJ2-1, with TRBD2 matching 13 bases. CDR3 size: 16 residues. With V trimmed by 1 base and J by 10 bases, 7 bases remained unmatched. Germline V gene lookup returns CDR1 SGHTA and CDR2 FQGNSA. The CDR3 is CASSLGAWGLAGEQFF. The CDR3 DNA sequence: TGTGCCAGCAGCTTAGGGGCGTGGGGACTAGCGGGAGAGCAGTTCTTC. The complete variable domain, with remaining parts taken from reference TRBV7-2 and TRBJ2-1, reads GAGVSQSPSNKVTEKGKDVELRCDPISGHTALYWYRQSLGQGLEFLIYFQGNSAPDKSGLPSDRFSAERTGGSVSTLTIQRTQQEDSAVYLCASSLGAWGLAGEQFFGPGTRLTVL.

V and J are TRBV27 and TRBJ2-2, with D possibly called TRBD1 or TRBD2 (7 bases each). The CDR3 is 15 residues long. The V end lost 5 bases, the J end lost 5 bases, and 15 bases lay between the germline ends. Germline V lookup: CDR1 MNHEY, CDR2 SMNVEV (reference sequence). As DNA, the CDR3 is TGTGCCAGCAGTCCACACAGGGGAGGGACCGGGGAGCTGTTTTTT. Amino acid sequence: CASSPHRGGTGELFF.

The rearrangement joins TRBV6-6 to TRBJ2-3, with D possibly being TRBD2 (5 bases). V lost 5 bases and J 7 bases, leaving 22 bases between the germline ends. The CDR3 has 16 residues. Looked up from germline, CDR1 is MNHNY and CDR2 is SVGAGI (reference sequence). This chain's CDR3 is CASSQQRSSTVNTQYF. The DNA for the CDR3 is TGTGCCAGCAGTCAGCAGCGTTCTAGCACGGTGAATACGCAGTATTTT.

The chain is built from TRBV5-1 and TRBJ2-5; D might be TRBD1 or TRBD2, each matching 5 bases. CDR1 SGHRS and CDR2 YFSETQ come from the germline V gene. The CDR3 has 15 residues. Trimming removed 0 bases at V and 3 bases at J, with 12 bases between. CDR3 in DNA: TGCGCCAGCAGCTTGGCGGGGCGGCTGGAAGAGACCCAGTACTTC. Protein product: CASSLAGRLEETQYF.

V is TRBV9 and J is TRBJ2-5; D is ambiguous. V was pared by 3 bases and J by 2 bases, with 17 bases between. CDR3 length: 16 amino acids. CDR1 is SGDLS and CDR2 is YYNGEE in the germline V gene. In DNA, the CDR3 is TGTGCCAGCAGCGCCGGGCTACCCAAGGGACAAGAGACCCAGTACTTC. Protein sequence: CASSAGLPKGQETQYF.

CDR3 sequence reads: CASSLDPVQGYTF. The CDR3, as DNA: TGTGCCAGCAGCTTAGACCCCGTACAGGGTTACACCTTC. The rearrangement joins TRBV7-2 to TRBJ1-2; perhaps TRBD1 as D (6 bases). Trimming cost V 1 base and J 11 bases, with 14 bases left between them. Per germline, CDR1 SGHTA and CDR2 FQGNSA. This CDR3 spans 13 amino acids. The entire variable domain, with the rest obtained from reference TRBV7-2 and TRBJ1-2, is as follows: GAGVSQSPSNKVTEKGKDVELRCDPISGHTALYWYRQSLGQGLEFLIYFQGNSAPDKSGLPSDRFSAERTGGSVSTLTIQRTQQEDSAVYLCASSLDPVQGYTFGSGTRLTVV.

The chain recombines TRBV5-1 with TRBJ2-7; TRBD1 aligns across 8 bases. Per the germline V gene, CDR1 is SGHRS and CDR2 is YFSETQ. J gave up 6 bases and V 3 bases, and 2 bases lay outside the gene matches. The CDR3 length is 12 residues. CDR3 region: CASSSQGGEQYF. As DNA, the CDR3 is TGCGCCAGCAGCTCACAGGGGGGCGAGCAGTACTTC.

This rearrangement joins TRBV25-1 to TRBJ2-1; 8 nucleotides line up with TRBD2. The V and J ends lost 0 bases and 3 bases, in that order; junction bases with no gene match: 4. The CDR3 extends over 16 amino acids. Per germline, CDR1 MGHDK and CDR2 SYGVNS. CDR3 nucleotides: TGTGCCAGCAGTGAATATATTAGCGGGAACTACAATGAGCAGTTCTTC. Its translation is CASSEYISGNYNEQFF.

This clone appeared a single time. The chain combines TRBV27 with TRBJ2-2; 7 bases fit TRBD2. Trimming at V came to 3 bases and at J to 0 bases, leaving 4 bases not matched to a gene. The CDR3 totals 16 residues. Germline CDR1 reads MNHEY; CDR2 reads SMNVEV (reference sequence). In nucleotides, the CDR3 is TGTGCCAGCAGTTTGGGTAGCGGGCCGAACACCGGGGAGCTGTTTTTT. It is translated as CASSLGSGPNTGELFF.

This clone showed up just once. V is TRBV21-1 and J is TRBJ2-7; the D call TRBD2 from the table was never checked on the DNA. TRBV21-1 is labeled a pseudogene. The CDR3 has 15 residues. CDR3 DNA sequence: TGTGCCAGCACCCCAAGGAGGGATACTGGTTACGAGCAGTACTTC. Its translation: CASTPRRDTGYEQYF.

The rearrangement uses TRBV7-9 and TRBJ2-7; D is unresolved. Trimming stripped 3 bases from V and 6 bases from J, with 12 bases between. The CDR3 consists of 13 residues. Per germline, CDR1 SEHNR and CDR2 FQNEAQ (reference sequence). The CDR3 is CASSFPISAEQYF. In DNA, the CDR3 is TGTGCCAGCAGCTTCCCCATTTCTGCCGAGCAGTACTTC.

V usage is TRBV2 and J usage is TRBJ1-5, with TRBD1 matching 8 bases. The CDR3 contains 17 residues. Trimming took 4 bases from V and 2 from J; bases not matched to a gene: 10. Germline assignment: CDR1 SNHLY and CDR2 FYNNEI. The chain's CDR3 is CASSAGRGLVGNQPQHF. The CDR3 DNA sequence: TGTGCCAGCAGTGCGGGCAGGGGGCTTGTGGGCAATCAGCCCCAGCATTTT.

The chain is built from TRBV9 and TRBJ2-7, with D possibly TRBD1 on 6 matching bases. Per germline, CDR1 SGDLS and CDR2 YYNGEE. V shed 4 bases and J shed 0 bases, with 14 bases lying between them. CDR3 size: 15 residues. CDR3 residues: CASSPGQARSYEQYF. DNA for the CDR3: TGTGCCAGCAGCCCGGGACAAGCCCGCTCCTACGAGCAGTACTTC.

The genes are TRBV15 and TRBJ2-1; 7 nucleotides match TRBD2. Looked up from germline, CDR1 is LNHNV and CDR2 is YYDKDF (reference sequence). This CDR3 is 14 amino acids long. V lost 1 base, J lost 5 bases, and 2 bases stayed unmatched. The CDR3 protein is CATSRGTSHNEQFF. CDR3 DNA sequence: TGTGCCACCAGCAGAGGGACTAGTCACAATGAGCAGTTCTTC.

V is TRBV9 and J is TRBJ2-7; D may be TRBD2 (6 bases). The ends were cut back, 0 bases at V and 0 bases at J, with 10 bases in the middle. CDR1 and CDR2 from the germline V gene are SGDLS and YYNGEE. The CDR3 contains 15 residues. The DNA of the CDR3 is TGTGCCAGCAGCGTAGGTCCCGGGAGCTCCTACGAGCAGTACTTC. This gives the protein CASSVGPGSSYEQYF.

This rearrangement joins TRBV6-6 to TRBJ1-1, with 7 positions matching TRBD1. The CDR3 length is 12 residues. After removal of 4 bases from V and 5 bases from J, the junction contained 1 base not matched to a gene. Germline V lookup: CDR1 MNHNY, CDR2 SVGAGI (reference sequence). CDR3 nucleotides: TGTGCCAGCAGTTTGACAGGGACTGAAGCTTTCTTT. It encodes CASSLTGTEAFF.

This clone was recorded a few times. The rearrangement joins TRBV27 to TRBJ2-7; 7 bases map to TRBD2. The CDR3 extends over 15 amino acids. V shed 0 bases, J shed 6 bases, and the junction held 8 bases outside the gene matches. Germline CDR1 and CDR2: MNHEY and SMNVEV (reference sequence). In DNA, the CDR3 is TGTGCCAGCAGTTTATCGGGGGAGGGCCTTTTCGAGCAGTACTTC. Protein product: CASSLSGEGLFEQYF.

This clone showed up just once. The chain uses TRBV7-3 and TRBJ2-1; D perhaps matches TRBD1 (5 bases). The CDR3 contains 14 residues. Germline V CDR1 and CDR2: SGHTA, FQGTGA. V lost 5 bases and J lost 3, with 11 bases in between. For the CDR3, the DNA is TGTGCCAGCAGCCCGAAGCAGGGCTACAATGAGCAGTTCTTC. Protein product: CASSPKQGYNEQFF.